These 21 T cell receptor beta chains came from one sample sequenced in a study of OX40 agonist ivuxolimab in advanced cancers. Produced via immunoSEQ multiplex PCR; TCRdb's table is partial and in-frame only. In the table there are nearly 85,000 clones, around four fifths of which are singletons. The source was CD4+ or CD8+ T cells sorted from blood, collected in a trial of the OX40 agonist ivuxolimab. These receptors originate from an adult with an advanced solid tumor such as melanoma, head and neck, liver or kidney cancer.

The chain combines TRBV7-8 with TRBJ1-1, with 9 positions matching TRBD1. J gave up 1 base and V 5 bases, and 2 bases lay outside the gene matches. Per germline, CDR1 SGHVS and CDR2 FQNEAQ. This CDR3 has 14 residues. The CDR3 bases are TGTGCCAGCAGCCGGGACAGGGAGAACACTGAAGCTTTCTTT. Translation gives CASSRDRENTEAFF.

This chain links TRBV6-5 with TRBJ2-7; 9 bases map to TRBD1. After removal of 5 bases from V and 3 bases from J, the junction contained 5 bases not matched to a gene. Germline loops: CDR1 MNHEY, CDR2 SVGAGI. There are 14 residues in the CDR3. The CDR3 spells CASSPPTGGYEQYF. DNA for the CDR3: TGTGCCAGCAGTCCCCCGACAGGGGGCTACGAGCAGTACTTC.

J is TRBJ1-3 and V is TRBV30; no clear D. Germline CDR1 is GTSNPN and CDR2 is SVGIG (reference sequence). With 4 bases removed from V and 0 bases from J, the gap between germline ends came to 10 bases. This CDR3 comprises 14 residues. CDR3 sequence reads: CAWMGASSGNTIYF. DNA for the CDR3: TGTGCCTGGATGGGCGCGAGCTCTGGAAACACCATATATTTT.

This clone was seen a few times. This chain joins TRBV7-2 and TRBJ1-1, with D hard to call. The V end was cut by 5 bases, the J end by 10 bases, with 17 bases between. CDR1 and CDR2 from the germline V gene are SGHTA and FQGNSA. The CDR3 runs to 13 residues. The CDR3 DNA reads as TGTGCCAGCAGCCCAGACGGGAGAATGAGAGCTTTCTTT. This sequence encodes CASSPDGRMRAFF.

The chain links TRBV10-2 to TRBJ2-2; D gene uncertain. There are 14 residues in the CDR3. Trimming left V 5 bases short and J 5 bases short, with 12 bases between. Per germline, CDR1 WSHSY and CDR2 SAAADI. CDR3 sequence (DNA): TGCGCCAGCAGTCACCCCCCCACAACCGGGGAGCTGTTTTTT. This encodes CASSHPPTTGELFF.

About this clone itself: Other DNA sequences from this sample encode an identical CDR3 as well. This chain joins TRBV27 and TRBJ2-7; D unclear. Germline V gives CDR1 MNHEY, CDR2 SMNVEV (reference sequence). The CDR3 contains 11 residues. Deletions cut 4 bases from V and 3 bases from J, with 4 bases between. The CDR3 nucleotides are TGTGCCAGCAGTTCCAACTACGAGCAGTACTTC. Its translation: CASSSNYEQYF.

The V gene is TRBV4-3, the J gene TRBJ2-5; a weak D match, TRBD2 (6 bases). This CDR3 contains 18 residues. Germline loops: CDR1 LGHNA, CDR2 YSLEER. V was clipped by 4 bases and J by 2 bases, with 23 bases between them. The CDR3 sequence is CASSPQAGYQRVQETQYF. The DNA of the CDR3 is TGCGCCAGCAGCCCCCAGGCGGGCTATCAGCGGGTGCAAGAGACCCAGTACTTC.

This clone came up once. The rearrangement joins TRBV5-1 to TRBJ2-2; D may correspond to TRBD1 or TRBD2 (5 bases each). V gave up 5 bases and J gave up 2 bases, with 16 bases separating them. This CDR3 has 16 residues. The germline CDR1 and CDR2 sequences are SGHRS and YFSETQ. The CDR3 is CASSRAPGRNTGELFF. For the CDR3, the DNA is TGCGCCAGCAGTAGAGCACCGGGACGAAACACCGGGGAGCTGTTTTTT.

J is TRBJ1-1 and V is TRBV6-6, with 8 positions matching TRBD1. The germline V gene has CDR1 MNHNY and CDR2 SVGAGI (reference sequence). This CDR3 has 13 residues. With V trimmed by 5 bases and J by 4 bases, 3 bases remained unmatched. CDR3 nucleotide sequence: TGTGCCAGCAGTCCTGGACAGGGCACTGAAGCTTTCTTT. The encoded protein is CASSPGQGTEAFF.

This rearrangement joins TRBV19 to TRBJ2-4, with TRBD1 matching 8 bases. With 7 bases clipped from V and 4 bases from J, the junction kept 3 bases outside the gene matches. CDR3 length: 13 amino acids. Germline V gives CDR1 LNHDA, CDR2 SQIVND (reference sequence). The CDR3 reads CASKDREKNIQYF. In DNA, the CDR3 is TGTGCCAGTAAGGACAGGGAGAAAAACATTCAGTACTTC.

This clone came up once. The V and J genes are TRBV6-6 and TRBJ1-5, with TRBD1 as a possible D gene (5 bases). The CDR3 length is 15 residues. V dropped 0 bases and J dropped 0 bases, with 6 bases sitting between them. In germline, CDR1 is MNHNY, CDR2 SVGAGI (reference sequence). CDR3 coding DNA: TGTGCCAGCAGTTACTCGGGGGATAGCAATCAGCCCCAGCATTTT. Its protein is CASSYSGDSNQPQHF.

The V and J genes are TRBV4-3 and TRBJ1-1; D is ambiguous. CDR3 size: 15 residues. Per the germline V gene, CDR1 is LGHNA and CDR2 is YSLEER. Deletions cut 1 base from V and 1 base from J, with 10 bases between. The CDR3 reads CASSQGRLENTEAFF. CDR3 DNA: TGCGCCAGCAGCCAAGGAAGGCTAGAGAACACTGAAGCTTTCTTT.

The rearrangement joins TRBV7-2 to TRBJ1-1; 7 bases agree with TRBD1. Germline trimming cut 10 bases from V and 5 bases from J; bases unmatched to any gene: 13. Germline-derived CDR1 and CDR2 are SGHTA and FQGNSA. This CDR3 spans 14 amino acids. The CDR3 is CATRQGPIGTEAFF. CDR3 sequence (DNA): TGTGCCACCAGACAGGGTCCCATTGGTACTGAAGCTTTCTTT.

The chain employs TRBV10-3 and TRBJ2-7; unclear D gene. The V end lost 2 bases, the J end lost 3 bases, and 14 bases lay between the germline ends. Germline assignment: CDR1 ENHRY and CDR2 SYGVKD. The CDR3 has 15 amino acids. CDR3 residues: CAISEIEASGYEQYF. CDR3 nucleotide sequence: TGTGCCATCAGTGAGATTGAGGCCTCCGGCTACGAGCAGTACTTC.

The V call is TRBV5-8, the J call TRBJ1-2; the D is unclear. CDR3 length: 12 residues. Trimming took 4 bases from V and 6 from J, leaving 10 bases between them. Germline-derived CDR1 and CDR2 are SGHTS and YDEGEE. The CDR3 DNA reads as TGTGCCAGCAGCCTGGGAATCCATGGCTACACCTTC. Translating gives CASSLGIHGYTF. The entire variable domain, with the rest obtained from reference TRBV5-8 and TRBJ1-2, is as follows: EAGVTQSPTHLIKTRGQQATLRCSPISGHTSVYWYQQALGLGLQFLLWYDEGEERNRGNFPPRFSGRQFPNYSSELNVNALELEDSALYLCASSLGIHGYTFGSGTRLTVV.

This chain joins TRBV19 and TRBJ1-6, with TRBD1 as a possible D gene (5 bases). V was trimmed by 3 bases and J by 0 bases, leaving 9 bases between them. CDR1 is LNHDA and CDR2 is SQIVND in the germline V gene (reference sequence). The CDR3 length is 16 residues. CDR3 coding DNA: TGTGCCAGTAGTATCGGAGGGACCTCCTATAATTCACCCCTCCACTTT. This translates into CASSIGGTSYNSPLHF.

The chain is built from TRBV7-9 and TRBJ2-2, with 9 bases matching TRBD1. Losses at the gene ends were 5 bases for V and 5 bases for J; bases not matched to a gene: 0. The CDR3 has 13 amino acids. The V gene's germline CDR1 is SEHNR and CDR2 FQNEAQ (reference sequence). The CDR3: CASSGTGTGELFF. CDR3 sequence (DNA): TGTGCCAGCAGCGGGACAGGGACCGGGGAGCTGTTTTTT.

The genes are TRBV18 and TRBJ2-7; D gene ambiguous. Germline lookup yields CDR1 KGHSH and CDR2 LQKENI. The CDR3 has 13 residues. The V and J ends lost 4 bases and 2 bases respectively, with 9 bases between them. Here the CDR3 DNA reads TGTGCCAGCTCACAGGGCCCCACCTACGAGCAGTACTTC. Translated, it gives CASSQGPTYEQYF.

The chain recombines TRBV6-5 with TRBJ1-1; 7 nucleotides match TRBD1. CDR1 is MNHEY and CDR2 is SVGAGI in the germline V gene. V lost 4 bases and J lost 1; bases outside the gene matches: 9. The CDR3 is made up of 16 amino acids. This chain's CDR3 is CASSLVTGAPNTEAFF. CDR3 DNA sequence: TGTGCCAGCAGTTTGGTTACAGGGGCGCCGAACACTGAAGCTTTCTTT.

The chain joins TRBV7-2 to TRBJ2-7, with D tentatively TRBD1 (5 bases). The V and J ends lost 4 bases and 1 base respectively, with 11 bases between them. CDR3 length equals 14 residues. The germline V gene has CDR1 SGHTA and CDR2 FQGNSA. The DNA of the CDR3 is TGTGCCAGCAGCTGGGGCGACCCTTCCTACGAGCAGTACTTC. It codes for CASSWGDPSYEQYF.

The V call is TRBV30, the J call TRBJ1-1, with TRBD1 identical over 7 bases. Germline loops: CDR1 GTSNPN, CDR2 SVGIG (reference sequence). The V and J ends lost 5 bases and 4 bases, in that order; junction bases with no gene match: 13. CDR3 length: 15 amino acids. DNA for the CDR3: TGTGCCTGGGGCACCCTACAGGGGACGGGCACTGAAGCTTTCTTT. Protein product: CAWGTLQGTGTEAFF.